This TCR beta chain is from a study of shared clonotypes between healthy human individuals. Trimming left V 1 base short and J 0 bases short, with 9 bases between. Germline V gene lookup returns CDR1 MDHEN and CDR2 SYDVKM. The CDR3 runs 15 residues. This clone has a single count. Deep was the level at which the assay was run. Study processing details: ImmunoSEQ output lacked quality scores and full-length reads, limiting matched filtering. Sequencing was performed with immunoSEQ multiplex PCR; in TCRdb, only in-frame clones are kept and a portion is missing. The V and J calls and clone size come from that table; D and trimming were worked out from the DNA. The data show 400,000 to 500,000 clones, 79% seen once.

The chain uses TRBV28 and TRBJ1-1, with D possibly TRBD1 on 5 matching bases. This TCR was recovered from a woman in her thirties or forties in good health. Some clones in this sample may be carry-over from other donors' samples. Sequenced sample: PBMCs. The CDR3 DNA follows: TGTGCCAGCAGTTTATATGAGGGGATGAACACTGAAGCTTTCTTT. This gives the protein CASSLYEGMNTEAFF.